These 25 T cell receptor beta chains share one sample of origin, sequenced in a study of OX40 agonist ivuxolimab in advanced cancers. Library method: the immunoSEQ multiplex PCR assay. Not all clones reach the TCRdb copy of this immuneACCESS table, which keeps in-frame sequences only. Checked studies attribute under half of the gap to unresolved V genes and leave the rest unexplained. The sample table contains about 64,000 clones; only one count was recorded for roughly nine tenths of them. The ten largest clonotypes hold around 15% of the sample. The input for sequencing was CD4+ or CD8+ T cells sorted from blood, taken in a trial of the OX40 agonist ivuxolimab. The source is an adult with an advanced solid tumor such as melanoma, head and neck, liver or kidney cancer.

CDR3 region: CASSLFAGPPLREKLFF. DNA for the CDR3: TGTGCCAGCAGTTTATTTGCAGGACCCCCGTTGCGAGAAAAACTGTTTTTT. The chain recombines TRBV28 with TRBJ1-4; D unclear. CDR3 length: 17 amino acids. Germline V gene lookup returns CDR1 MDHEN and CDR2 SYDVKM. The V end was cut by 1 base, the J end by 8 bases, with 20 bases between.

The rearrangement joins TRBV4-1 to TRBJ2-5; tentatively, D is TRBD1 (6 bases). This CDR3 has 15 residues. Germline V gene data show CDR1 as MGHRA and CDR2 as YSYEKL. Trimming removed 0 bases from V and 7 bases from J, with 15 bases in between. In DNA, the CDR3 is TGCGCCAGCAGCCAAGAAGACAGGCCTATGGGGACCCAGTACTTC. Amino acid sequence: CASSQEDRPMGTQYF.

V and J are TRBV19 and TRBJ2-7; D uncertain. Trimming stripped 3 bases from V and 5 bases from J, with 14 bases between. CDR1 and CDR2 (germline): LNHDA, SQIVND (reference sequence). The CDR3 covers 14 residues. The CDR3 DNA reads TGTGCCAGTAGTATTGGTGGTACGAGAAACGAGCAGTACTTC. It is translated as CASSIGGTRNEQYF. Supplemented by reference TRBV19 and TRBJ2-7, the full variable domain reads DGGITQSPKYLFRKEGQNVTLSCEQNLNHDAMYWYRQDPGQGLRLIYYSQIVNDFQKGDIAEGYSVSREKKESFPLTVTSAQKNPTAFYLCASSIGGTRNEQYFGPGTRLTVT.

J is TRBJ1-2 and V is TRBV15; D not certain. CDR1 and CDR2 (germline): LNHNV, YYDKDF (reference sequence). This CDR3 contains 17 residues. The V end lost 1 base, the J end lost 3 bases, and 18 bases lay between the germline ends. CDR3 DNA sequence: TGTGCCACCAGCAGAGTTCCCCTTAGACTCGACCACTATGGCTACACCTTC. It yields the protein CATSRVPLRLDHYGYTF.

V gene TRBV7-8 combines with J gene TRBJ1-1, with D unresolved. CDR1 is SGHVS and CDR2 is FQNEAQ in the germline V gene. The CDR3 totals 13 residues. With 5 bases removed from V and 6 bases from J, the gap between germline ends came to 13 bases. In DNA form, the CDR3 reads TGTGCCAGCAGCGTAACGGTTAGTCCTGAAGCTTTCTTT. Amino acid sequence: CASSVTVSPEAFF.

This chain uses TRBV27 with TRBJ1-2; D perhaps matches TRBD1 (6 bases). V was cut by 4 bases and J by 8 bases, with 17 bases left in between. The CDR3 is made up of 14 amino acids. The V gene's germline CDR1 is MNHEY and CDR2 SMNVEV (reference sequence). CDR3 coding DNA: TGTGCCAGCAGTTCCCAGACCTGGACAGAAGGCTACACCTTC. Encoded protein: CASSSQTWTEGYTF.

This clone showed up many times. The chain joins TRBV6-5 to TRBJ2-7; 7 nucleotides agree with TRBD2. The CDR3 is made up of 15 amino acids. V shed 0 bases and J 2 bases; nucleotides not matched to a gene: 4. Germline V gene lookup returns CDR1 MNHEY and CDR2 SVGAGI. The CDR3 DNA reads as TGTGCCAGCAGTTACTCGTCTAGCGGTCCCTACGAGCAGTACTTC. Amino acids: CASSYSSSGPYEQYF.

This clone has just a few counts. The CDR3 reads CASSFRYEQYF. CDR3 bases: TGTGCCAGCAGCTTCCGGTACGAGCAGTACTTC. The J gene is TRBJ2-7, the V gene TRBV7-9; no firm D call. There are 11 residues in the CDR3. In germline, CDR1 is SEHNR, CDR2 FQNEAQ (reference sequence). V was cut by 3 bases and J by 4 bases, with 4 bases left in between. The complete variable domain, with remaining parts taken from reference TRBV7-9 and TRBJ2-7, reads DTGVSQNPRHKITKRGQNVTFRCDPISEHNRLYWYRQTLGQGPEFLTYFQNEAQLEKSRLLSDRFSAERPKGSFSTLEIQRTEQGDSAMYLCASSFRYEQYFGPGTRLTVT.

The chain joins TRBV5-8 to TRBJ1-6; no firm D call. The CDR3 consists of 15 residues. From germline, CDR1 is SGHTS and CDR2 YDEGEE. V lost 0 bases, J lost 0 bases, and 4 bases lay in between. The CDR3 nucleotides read TGTGCCAGCAGCTTGGGCCGCTCCTATAATTCACCCCTCCACTTT. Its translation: CASSLGRSYNSPLHF.

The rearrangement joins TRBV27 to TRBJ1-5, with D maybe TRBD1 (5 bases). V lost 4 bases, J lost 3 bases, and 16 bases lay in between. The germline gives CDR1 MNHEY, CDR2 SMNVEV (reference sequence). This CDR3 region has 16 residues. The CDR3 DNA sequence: TGTGCCAGCAGTTCTAGGCAGGGTTTCGCCAATCAGCCCCAGCATTTT. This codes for CASSSRQGFANQPQHF.

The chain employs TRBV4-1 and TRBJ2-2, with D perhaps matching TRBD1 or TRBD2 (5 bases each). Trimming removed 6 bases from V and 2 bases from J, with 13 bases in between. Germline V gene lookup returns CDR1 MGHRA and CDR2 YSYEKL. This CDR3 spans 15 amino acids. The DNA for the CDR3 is TGCGCCAGCAGTCTTTTCAGGGACAACACCGGGGAGCTGTTTTTT. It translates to CASSLFRDNTGELFF.

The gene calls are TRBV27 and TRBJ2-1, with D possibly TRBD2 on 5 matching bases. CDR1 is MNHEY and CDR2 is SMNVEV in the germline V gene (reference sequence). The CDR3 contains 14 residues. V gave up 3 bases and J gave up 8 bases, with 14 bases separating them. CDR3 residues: CASSLLGEVDEQFF. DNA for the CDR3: TGTGCCAGCAGTTTGCTGGGAGAGGTCGATGAGCAGTTCTTC.

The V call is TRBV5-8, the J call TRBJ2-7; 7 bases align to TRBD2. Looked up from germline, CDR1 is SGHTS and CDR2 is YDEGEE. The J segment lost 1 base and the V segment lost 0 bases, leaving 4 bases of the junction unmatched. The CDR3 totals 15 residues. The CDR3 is CASSLGGRRSYEQYF. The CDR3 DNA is TGTGCCAGCAGCTTGGGCGGGAGACGATCCTACGAGCAGTACTTC. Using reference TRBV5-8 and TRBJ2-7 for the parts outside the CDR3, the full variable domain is EAGVTQSPTHLIKTRGQQATLRCSPISGHTSVYWYQQALGLGLQFLLWYDEGEERNRGNFPPRFSGRQFPNYSSELNVNALELEDSALYLCASSLGGRRSYEQYFGPGTRLTVT.

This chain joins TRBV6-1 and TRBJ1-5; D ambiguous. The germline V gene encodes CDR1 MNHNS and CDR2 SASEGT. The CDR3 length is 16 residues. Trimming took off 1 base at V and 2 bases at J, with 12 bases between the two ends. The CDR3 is CASSEGPGEGNQPQHF. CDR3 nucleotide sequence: TGTGCCAGCAGTGAAGGCCCTGGAGAGGGCAATCAGCCCCAGCATTTT.

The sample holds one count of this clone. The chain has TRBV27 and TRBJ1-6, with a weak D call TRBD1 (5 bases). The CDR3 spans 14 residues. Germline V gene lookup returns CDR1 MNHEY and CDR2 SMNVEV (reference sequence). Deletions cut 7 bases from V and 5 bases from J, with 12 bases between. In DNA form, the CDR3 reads TGTGCCAGCACTCCGGGGCGACATAATTCACCCCTCCACTTT. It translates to CASTPGRHNSPLHF.

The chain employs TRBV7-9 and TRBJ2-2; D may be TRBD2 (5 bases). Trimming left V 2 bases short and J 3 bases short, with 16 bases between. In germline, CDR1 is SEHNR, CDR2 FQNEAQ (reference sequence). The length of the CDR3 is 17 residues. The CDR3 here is CASSLYYRGRDTGELFF. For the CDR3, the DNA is TGTGCCAGCAGCTTATATTACCGGGGTCGAGACACCGGGGAGCTGTTTTTT.

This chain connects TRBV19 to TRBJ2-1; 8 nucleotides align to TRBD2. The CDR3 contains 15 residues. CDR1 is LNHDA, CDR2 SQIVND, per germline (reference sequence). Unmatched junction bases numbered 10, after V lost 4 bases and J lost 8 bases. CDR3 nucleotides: TGTGCCAGTAGTACCCCGTCAGCGGGAGTTTATGAGCAGTTCTTC. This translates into CASSTPSAGVYEQFF.

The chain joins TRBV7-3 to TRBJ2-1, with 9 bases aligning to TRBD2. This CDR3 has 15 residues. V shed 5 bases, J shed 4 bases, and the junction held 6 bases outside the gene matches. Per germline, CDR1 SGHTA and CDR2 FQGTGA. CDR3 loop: CASSDGLASYNEQFF. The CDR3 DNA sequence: TGTGCCAGCAGCGACGGACTAGCGAGTTACAATGAGCAGTTCTTC.

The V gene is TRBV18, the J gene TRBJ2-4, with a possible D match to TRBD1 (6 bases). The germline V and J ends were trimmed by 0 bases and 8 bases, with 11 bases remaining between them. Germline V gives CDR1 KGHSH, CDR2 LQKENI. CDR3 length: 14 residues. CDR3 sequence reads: CASSPPAQGHIQYF. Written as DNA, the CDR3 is TGTGCCAGCTCACCACCCGCACAGGGTCACATTCAGTACTTC.

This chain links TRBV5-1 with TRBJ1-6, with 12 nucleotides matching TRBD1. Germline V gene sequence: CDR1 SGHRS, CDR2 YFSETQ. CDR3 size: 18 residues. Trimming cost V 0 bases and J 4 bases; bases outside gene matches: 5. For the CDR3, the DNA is TGCGCCAGCAGCTTGGGGGACAGGGGGCCCGAATATAATTCACCCCTCCACTTT. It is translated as CASSLGDRGPEYNSPLHF.

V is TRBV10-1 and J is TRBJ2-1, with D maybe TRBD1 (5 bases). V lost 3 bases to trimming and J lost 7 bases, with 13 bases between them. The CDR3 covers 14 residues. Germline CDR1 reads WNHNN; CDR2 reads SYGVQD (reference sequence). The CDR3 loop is CASSDPEAGNEQFF. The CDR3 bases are TGCGCCAGCAGTGATCCGGAAGCAGGGAATGAGCAGTTCTTC.

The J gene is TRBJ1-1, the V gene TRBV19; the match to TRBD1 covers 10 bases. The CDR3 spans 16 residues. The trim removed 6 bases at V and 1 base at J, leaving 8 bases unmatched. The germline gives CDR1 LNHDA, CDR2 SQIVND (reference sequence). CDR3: CASSLTGGIWNTEAFF. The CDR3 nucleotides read TGTGCCAGTAGCTTGACAGGGGGCATTTGGAACACTGAAGCTTTCTTT.

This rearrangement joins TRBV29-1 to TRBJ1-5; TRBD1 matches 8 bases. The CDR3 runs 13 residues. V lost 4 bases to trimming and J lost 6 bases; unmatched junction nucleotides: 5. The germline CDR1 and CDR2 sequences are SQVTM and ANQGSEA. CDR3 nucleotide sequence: TGCAGCGTTGCCAGGGGGCTGGGTCAGCCCCAGCATTTT. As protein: CSVARGLGQPQHF. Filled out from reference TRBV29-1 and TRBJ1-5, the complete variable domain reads SAVISQKPSRDICQRGTSLTIQCQVDSQVTMMFWYRQQPGQSLTLIATANQGSEATYESGFVIDKFPISRPNLTFSTLTVSNMSPEDSSIYLCSVARGLGQPQHFGDGTRLSIL.

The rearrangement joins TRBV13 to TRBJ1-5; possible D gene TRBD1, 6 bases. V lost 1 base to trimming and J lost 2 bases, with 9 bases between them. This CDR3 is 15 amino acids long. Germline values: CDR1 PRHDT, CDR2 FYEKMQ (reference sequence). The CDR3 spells CASSLETGCNQPQHF. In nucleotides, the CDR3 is TGTGCCAGCAGCTTAGAAACAGGGTGCAATCAGCCCCAGCATTTT.

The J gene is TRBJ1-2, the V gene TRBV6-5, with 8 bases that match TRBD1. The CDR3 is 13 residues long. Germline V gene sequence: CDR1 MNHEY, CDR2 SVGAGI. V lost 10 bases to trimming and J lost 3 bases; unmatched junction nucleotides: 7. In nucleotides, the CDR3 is TGTGCCACGTCGGACAGGGAGGACTATGGCTACACCTTC. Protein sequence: CATSDREDYGYTF.